Only a few counts were recorded for the clone carrying this T cell receptor (beta chain). Researchers attached unique molecular identifiers to individual cDNA molecules. TCRdb ran MiXCR on the 5' RACE reads and lists one entry per CDR3 protein. The sample includes about 41,000 distinct CDR3 sequences, approximately 11% seen only once; the top ten take about a tenth. This sample was included in a study of early T cells in non-severe SARS-CoV-2 infection. Overall study: Whole-blood bulk RNA, unsorted, was sequenced, and chains were unpaired.

The receptor was derived from an adult who was a healthcare worker with PCR-confirmed SARS-CoV-2 infection or an uninfected control (not recorded which). The specimen sequenced was whole blood.

CDR3 DNA: TGTGCTAGTGGACCACACAGGGAAACGGCAGATACGCAGTATTTT. This gives the protein CASGPHRETADTQYF. V usage is TRBV12-5 and J usage is TRBJ2-3; D may be TRBD1 (6 bases). V gave up 6 bases and J gave up 4 bases, with 17 bases separating them. The CDR3 length is 15 residues. CDR1 is LGHNT and CDR2 is FRNRAP in the germline V gene.